This T cell receptor beta chain emerged from a study of lymphopenia after photon versus proton radiotherapy. General study results and limits: Photon-treated patients lost naive T cells and TCR diversity; proton-treated stayed stable.

The CDR3 runs to 14 residues. Germline V gene lookup returns CDR1 MNHEY and CDR2 SMNVEV (reference sequence). The J segment lost 6 bases and the V segment lost 6 bases, leaving 4 bases of the junction unmatched. Clones were sequenced by immunoSEQ multiplex PCR, and TCRdb holds only the in-frame ones, with some missing. The sample includes some 55,000 clones, roughly 86% of them seen just once. Remarks on this clone: The antigen is not known.

The sample here was peripheral blood, taken from a patient treated with photon-based radiotherapy. This TCR came from a middle-aged man with gastric cancer. The rearrangement uses TRBV27 and TRBJ1-4, with 10 bases lining up with TRBD1. The CDR3 reads CASRTGTGDEKLFF. DNA of the CDR3: TGTGCCAGCAGGACCGGGACAGGGGATGAAAAACTGTTTTTT.